The present TCR beta chain was sequenced within a study of CD8+ T cells in alopecia areata. The overall study: Treated patients were given oral tofacitinib, which was dosed at 5 to 10 mg twice daily.

Findings of the study overall: Only a single nonresponder existed, so baseline CD8+ expansion links stay unclear. Among the top 100, expanded CD8+ clones were significantly decreased by tofacitinib, as was scalp clonality.

Germline values: CDR1 SGHTA, CDR2 FQGTGA. Deletions cut 1 base from V and 1 base from J, with 10 bases between. This CDR3 comprises 15 residues. Remarks on this clone: Antigen unknown.

Treatment: oral pan-JAK inhibitor, 5-10 mg twice daily. Following extraction, RNA underwent reverse transcription to cDNA, which served as the sequencing template. Data came from immunoSEQ multiplex PCR; TCRdb stores just in-frame clones and leaves some out. Altogether roughly 280,000 clones are present, 60% being singletons, with the ten largest covering about 0.9%. This sequence originates from a human donor with alopecia areata. The material sequenced was CD4+ T cells sorted from blood, taken at week 52, from a patient treated with tofacitinib. The chain uses TRBV7-3 and TRBJ1-1; D uncertain. The CDR3, as DNA: TGTGCCAGCAGCTTAAATCCGGCGGCGAACACTGAAGCTTTCTTT. It translates to CASSLNPAANTEAFF.